This T cell receptor (beta chain) appears in the sequencing data of a study of T cell repertoires in cytomegalovirus infection. Study-wide context: Both a matching HLA type and CMV infection were indicated by public TCR beta signatures.

TCRdb reprocessed the reads with MiXCR, giving one entry per CDR3 protein. The data show 200,000 to 250,000 distinct CDR3 sequences, 38% seen once. This clonotype was picked up a small number of times. Its antigen is as yet unknown. Losses at the gene ends were 4 bases for V and 4 bases for J; bases not matched to a gene: 7. CDR3 size: 15 residues. CDR1 SEHNR and CDR2 FQNEAQ come from the germline V gene (reference sequence). The chain joins TRBV7-9 to TRBJ1-1; 9 bases fit TRBD1. The TCR sequence derives from a human donor in good health (CMV status not recorded). Some clones in this sample may be carry-over from other donors' samples. Sequencing was performed on CD8+ T cells from cultured PBMCs, taken from culture after CMV antigen stimulation. The CDR3 sequence is CASSWAGQGGTEAFF. For the CDR3, the DNA is TGTGCCAGCAGCTGGGCGGGACAGGGTGGCACTGAAGCTTTCTTT.